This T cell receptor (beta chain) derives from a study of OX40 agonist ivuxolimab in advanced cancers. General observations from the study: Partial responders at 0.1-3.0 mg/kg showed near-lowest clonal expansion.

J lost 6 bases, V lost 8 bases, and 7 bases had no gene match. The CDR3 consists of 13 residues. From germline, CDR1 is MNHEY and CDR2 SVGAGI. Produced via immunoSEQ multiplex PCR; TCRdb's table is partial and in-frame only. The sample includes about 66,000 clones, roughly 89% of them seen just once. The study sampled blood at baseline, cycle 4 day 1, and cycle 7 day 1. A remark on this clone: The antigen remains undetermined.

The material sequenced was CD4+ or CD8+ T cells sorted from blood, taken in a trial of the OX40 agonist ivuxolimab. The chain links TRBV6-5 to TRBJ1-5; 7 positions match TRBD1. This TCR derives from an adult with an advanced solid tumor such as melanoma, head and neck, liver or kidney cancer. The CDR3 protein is CASARGTTQPQHF. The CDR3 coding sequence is TGTGCCAGCGCCAGGGGGACAACTCAGCCCCAGCATTTT.